Each of the 29 T cell receptor beta chains below was sequenced from the same sample in a study of T-cell memory formation after mild COVID-19. MiXCR, applied by TCRdb to the 5' RACE reads, yields one record per CDR3 protein. Of more than 80,000 distinct CDR3 sequences in the sample, over 15% were seen once. Sequenced input: PBMCs or a T cell subset sorted from them (not recorded which). These receptors were taken from an adult woman who had mild COVID-19 (a few samples of this study predate the infection). Cell type and time point are not known.

This clonotype was seen only a few times. This rearrangement joins TRBV5-1 to TRBJ1-2, with D tentatively TRBD1 (6 bases). The CDR3 runs to 16 residues. Trimming stripped 4 bases from V and 3 bases from J, with 19 bases between. CDR1 is SGHRS, CDR2 YFSETQ, per germline. The CDR3 reads CASSGFPDRSDYGYTF. In DNA, the CDR3 is TGCGCCAGCAGCGGATTTCCCGACAGGAGCGACTATGGCTACACCTTC.

This clonotype was detected a few times. CDR3 sequence (DNA): TGTGCCAGCAGCCAAGTGTTGGCCGGGGGTTCACCCCTCCACTTT. Translating gives CASSQVLAGGSPLHF. J is TRBJ1-6 and V is TRBV4-2; D possibly corresponds to TRBD1 (5 bases). Per the germline V gene, CDR1 is LGHNA and CDR2 is YNFKEQ. This CDR3 contains 15 residues. Between the trimmed V and J ends, which lost 1 base and 9 bases, there was a span of 13 bases.

This clonotype has more than one count but fewer than ten. The CDR3 coding sequence is TGTGCCAGCAGTCCCCTCCCGCAGGAGGGGAATGAGCAGTTCTTC. It codes for CASSPLPQEGNEQFF. V usage is TRBV12-3 or TRBV12-4 and J usage is TRBJ2-1; tentatively, D is TRBD2 (6 bases). Trimming shortened V by 5 bases and J by 7 bases, and 18 bases separated the two germline ends. This CDR3 comprises 15 residues.

This sequence joins TRBV20-1 and TRBJ2-7, with 8 bases that match TRBD2. This CDR3 spans 14 amino acids. Trimming removed 5 bases from V and 5 bases from J; junction bases left unmatched: 11. The germline gives CDR1 DFQATT, CDR2 SNEGSKA (reference sequence). The CDR3 loop is CSALGPGGSHEQYF. Written as DNA, the CDR3 is TGCAGTGCTCTAGGTCCGGGAGGGAGCCACGAGCAGTACTTC.

The sample holds a few counts of this clonotype. This sequence joins TRBV23-1 and TRBJ2-7; possible D gene TRBD1, 5 bases. TRBV23-1 is filed as an ORF, its function uncertain. Trimming took 2 bases from V and 0 from J, leaving 14 bases between them. The CDR3 loop spans 16 amino acids. CDR3 DNA sequence: TGCGCCAGCAGTCAAACGCTCAGGGCCAGCTCCTACGAGCAGTACTTC. This gives the protein CASSQTLRASSYEQYF.

The chain links TRBV6-6 to TRBJ1-5; a possible D gene is TRBD1 (6 bases). Germline V gene sequence: CDR1 MNHNY, CDR2 SVGAGI (reference sequence). Trimming left V 3 bases short and J 1 base short, with 16 bases between. The CDR3 contains 17 residues. The CDR3 reads CASSYLNRDPSNQPQHF. The CDR3 bases are TGTGCCAGCAGTTATCTTAACAGGGACCCCAGCAATCAGCCCCAGCATTTT.

This rearrangement joins TRBV4-1 to TRBJ1-2, with 7 bases matching TRBD1. Germline lookup yields CDR1 MGHRA and CDR2 YSYEKL. CDR3 size: 17 residues. Trimming cost V 2 bases and J 5 bases; bases outside gene matches: 14. CDR3 bases: TGCGCCAGCAGCCAAAAACTTGGGACAGAAGGGAAATATGGCTACACCTTC. It encodes CASSQKLGTEGKYGYTF.

The chain joins TRBV6-2 or TRBV6-3 to TRBJ2-1; D is ambiguous. The CDR3 contains 14 residues. Trimming left V 4 bases short and J 3 bases short, with 10 bases between. Looked up from germline, CDR1 is MNHEY and CDR2 is SVGEGT. In nucleotides, the CDR3 is TGTGCCAGCAGTTCCGAATCTAACTACAATGAGCAGTTCTTC. Translated, it gives CASSSESNYNEQFF.

In this sample, this clonotype turned up a few times. The rearrangement links TRBV29-1 to TRBJ2-7; D may be TRBD1 (6 bases). Trimming pared 5 bases from V and 2 bases from J, leaving 22 bases between. The CDR3 extends over 16 amino acids. Germline CDR1 and CDR2: SQVTM and ANQGSEA. CDR3: CSVPNPTGNTPYEQYF. CDR3 in DNA: TGCAGCGTTCCTAATCCTACAGGGAACACACCCTACGAGCAGTACTTC.

Sample share makes this clonotype medium-sized (0.01 to 0.1%). The gene calls are TRBV20-1 and TRBJ2-1, with D perhaps TRBD2 (6 bases). With 6 bases removed from V and 1 base from J, the gap between germline ends came to 10 bases. Germline V gives CDR1 DFQATT, CDR2 SNEGSKA (reference sequence). This CDR3 has 13 amino acids. CDR3: CSAGGLSYNEQFF. The DNA for the CDR3 is TGCAGTGCGGGTGGACTATCCTACAATGAGCAGTTCTTC.

This clonotype appeared a few times. The rearrangement uses TRBV20-1 and TRBJ2-5; D remains ambiguous. The V end lost 6 bases, the J end lost 8 bases, and 13 bases lay between the germline ends. This CDR3 region has 11 residues. The germline gives CDR1 DFQATT, CDR2 SNEGSKA (reference sequence). The CDR3 nucleotides are TGCAGTGCAAGACGGAGCGTTACCCAGTACTTC. Translated: CSARRSVTQYF.

This clonotype has a handful of counts. The chain joins TRBV29-1 to TRBJ1-1; D is perhaps TRBD1 (6 bases). Trimming cost V 6 bases and J 6 bases, with 14 bases left between them. The CDR3 has 12 residues. Germline lookup yields CDR1 SQVTM and CDR2 ANQGSEA. CDR3 amino acids: CSVRPGVPEAFF. The CDR3, as DNA: TGCAGCGTCCGTCCAGGGGTCCCTGAAGCTTTCTTT.

This clonotype turned up a few times. The chain recombines TRBV7-8 with TRBJ2-1; D remains unclear. The CDR3 covers 13 residues. Trimming took 1 base from V and 8 from J, leaving 9 bases between them. Germline V CDR1 and CDR2: SGHVS, FQNEAQ. CDR3 sequence reads: CASSLGPHDEQFF. The CDR3 DNA reads as TGTGCCAGCAGCTTAGGTCCCCATGATGAGCAGTTCTTC.

V and J are TRBV30 and TRBJ1-1; no clear D. Germline-derived CDR1 and CDR2 are GTSNPN and SVGIG (reference sequence). CDR3 size: 13 residues. V was cut by 3 bases and J by 4 bases, with 12 bases left in between. The CDR3 spells CAWRVEGFTEAFF. The DNA for the CDR3 is TGTGCCTGGAGAGTAGAAGGGTTCACTGAAGCTTTCTTT. The variable domain in full, completed from reference TRBV30 and TRBJ1-1, reads SQTIHQWPATLVQPVGSPLSLECTVEGTSNPNLYWYRQAAGRGLQLLFYSVGIGQISSEVPQNLSASRPQDRQFILSSKKLLLSDSGFYLCAWRVEGFTEAFFGQGTRLTVV.

This clonotype was counted a few times. The chain has TRBV6-6 and TRBJ2-7; TRBD1 aligns across 7 bases. This CDR3 is built from 12 residues. Per the germline V gene, CDR1 is MNHNY and CDR2 is SVGAGI (reference sequence). V lost 6 bases to trimming and J lost 3 bases; unmatched junction nucleotides: 2. The CDR3 reads CASSGQVYEQYF. The CDR3 DNA is TGTGCCAGCAGCGGACAGGTCTACGAGCAGTACTTC.

In this sample, this clonotype turned up a few times. The rearrangement joins TRBV5-1 to TRBJ2-1; D gene ambiguous. CDR3 size: 17 residues. Germline loops: CDR1 SGHRS, CDR2 YFSETQ. The ends were cut back, 0 bases at V and 8 bases at J, with 21 bases in the middle. The CDR3 nucleotides read TGCGCCAGCAGCTTGGAGTTGACGGGTAAAGGGTTGGATGAGCAGTTCTTC. Translating gives CASSLELTGKGLDEQFF.

A few counts support this clonotype. This sequence joins TRBV7-9 and TRBJ2-1, with D perhaps assigned TRBD1 or TRBD2 (6 bases each). Germline lookup yields CDR1 SEHNR and CDR2 FQNEAQ (reference sequence). This CDR3 spans 14 amino acids. Trimming stripped 5 bases from V and 10 bases from J, with 18 bases between. The CDR3 nucleotides read TGTGCCAGCAGCGAAGGGAAGGGGGGTCTGGAGCAGTTCTTC. It encodes CASSEGKGGLEQFF.

V gene TRBV20-1 combines with J gene TRBJ2-7, with no clear D. Germline V CDR1 and CDR2: DFQATT, SNEGSKA (reference sequence). Trimming pared 0 bases from V and 2 bases from J, leaving 8 bases between. The CDR3 length is 13 residues. The CDR3 reads CSARDPLAYEQYF. The CDR3 bases are TGCAGTGCTAGAGATCCCCTAGCCTACGAGCAGTACTTC.

This clonotype qualifies as large. The CDR3 here is CASNSRTGTGFSPLHF. The CDR3 DNA reads TGTGCCAGCAACTCCCGGACGGGGACAGGGTTTTCACCCCTCCACTTT. V is TRBV5-6 and J is TRBJ1-6; 9 bases agree with TRBD1. The CDR3 covers 16 residues. V was pared by 6 bases and J by 9 bases, with 13 bases of the junction left unmatched. The V gene's germline CDR1 is SGHDT and CDR2 YYEEEE.

V gene TRBV4-1 combines with J gene TRBJ1-2; D is unclear. This CDR3 comprises 15 residues. The germline V gene has CDR1 MGHRA and CDR2 YSYEKL. Trimming took 1 base from V and 1 from J, leaving 10 bases between them. CDR3 sequence (DNA): TGCGCCAGCAGCCAAGGGCAAAGCGGTAACTATGGCTACACCTTC. This sequence encodes CASSQGQSGNYGYTF.

This rearrangement joins TRBV5-1 to TRBJ2-1; 8 nucleotides match TRBD2. The germline V gene has CDR1 SGHRS and CDR2 YFSETQ. CDR3 length: 12 residues. Trimming took 4 bases from V and 9 from J; bases not matched to a gene: 3. The CDR3 is CASSVTSGEQFF. The CDR3 coding sequence is TGCGCCAGCAGCGTTACTAGCGGTGAGCAGTTCTTC.

The J gene is TRBJ1-1, the V gene TRBV29-1; D call uncertain. The CDR3 has 13 amino acids. The V gene's germline CDR1 is SQVTM and CDR2 ANQGSEA. V dropped 7 bases and J dropped 1 base, with 13 bases sitting between them. CDR3 DNA: TGCAGCGGATCACAGTATGCGAACACTGAAGCTTTCTTT. Translating it yields CSGSQYANTEAFF.

The gene calls are TRBV6-1 and TRBJ2-1; D might be TRBD1 or TRBD2, each matching 5 bases. V was shortened by 3 bases and J by 8 bases, with 14 bases between the two germline ends. The CDR3 consists of 14 residues. Germline CDR1 and CDR2: MNHNS and SASEGT. This CDR3 reads CASSDLEGIDEQFF. CDR3 nucleotide sequence: TGTGCCAGCAGTGATCTAGAGGGGATCGATGAGCAGTTCTTC.

This chain links TRBV23-1 with TRBJ2-7, with 12 bases matching TRBD1. TRBV23-1 is reported as an ORF; its role is uncertain. Losses at the gene ends were 2 bases for V and 5 bases for J; bases not matched to a gene: 7. CDR3 length: 16 residues. The CDR3 protein is CASSQPGTGGWDEQYF. The CDR3 region has the DNA TGCGCCAGCAGTCAACCCGGGACAGGGGGCTGGGACGAGCAGTACTTC.

This clonotype was found a few times. The chain joins TRBV25-1 to TRBJ2-2; D possibly uses TRBD1 or TRBD2 (5 bases each). The CDR3 runs 14 residues. Germline values: CDR1 MGHDK, CDR2 SYGVNS. V dropped 3 bases and J dropped 0 bases, with 5 bases sitting between them. The chain's CDR3 is CASSEGANTGELFF. CDR3 sequence (DNA): TGTGCCAGCAGTGAGGGGGCGAACACCGGGGAGCTGTTTTTT.

The CDR3: CASMNSGTANTEAFF. The CDR3 DNA reads as TGCGCCAGCATGAACTCCGGGACCGCGAACACTGAAGCTTTCTTT. The chain carries TRBV4-1 and TRBJ1-1; a weak D match, TRBD1 (5 bases). CDR1 and CDR2 (germline): MGHRA, YSYEKL. The CDR3 runs to 15 residues. V was clipped by 7 bases and J by 1 base, with 16 bases between them.

There are a few counts of this clonotype. The chain uses TRBV6-5 and TRBJ2-1; no definite D call. The CDR3 has 13 amino acids. Germline CDR1 reads MNHEY; CDR2 reads SVGAGI. V lost 3 bases and J lost 5, with 8 bases in between. This CDR3 reads CASSYGHNNEQFF. In nucleotides, the CDR3 is TGTGCCAGCAGTTATGGGCACAACAATGAGCAGTTCTTC.

This clonotype has a single count. V and J are TRBV30 and TRBJ1-2; D gene unclear. V was shortened by 3 bases and J by 3 bases, with 23 bases between the two germline ends. Germline lookup yields CDR1 GTSNPN and CDR2 SVGIG (reference sequence). There are 17 residues in the CDR3. This CDR3 is CAWRDFERHPGDYGYTF. CDR3 nucleotide sequence: TGTGCCTGGAGGGATTTTGAAAGACATCCCGGGGACTATGGCTACACCTTC.

This clonotype was observed a handful of times. The chain is built from TRBV20-1 and TRBJ1-1; no definite D call. Germline values: CDR1 DFQATT, CDR2 SNEGSKA (reference sequence). The CDR3 sequence is 12 residues long. The germline V and J ends were trimmed by 0 bases and 4 bases, with 6 bases remaining between them. The CDR3 DNA sequence: TGCAGTGCTAGAGATACCGGCACTGAAGCTTTCTTT. Its protein is CSARDTGTEAFF.